Detailed here is one T cell receptor beta chain. This sample is drawn from a study of CD8+CD57+ T cells in acquired aplastic anemia. Study information: The mean DNA yield obtained from sorted CD4+ and CD8+ cells came to approximately 3 ug.

CDR1 SQVTM and CDR2 ANQGSEA come from the germline V gene. The CDR3 has 11 residues. The V end lost 3 bases, the J end lost 10 bases, and 10 bases lay between the germline ends. Patients sequenced had flow cytometry evidence of CD8+CD57+ cell expansion. TCR beta VDJ combinations and CDR3 sequences were profiled from genomic DNA. Each CDR3 protein is one row after TCRdb ran MiXCR on the reads. The repertoire consists of around 170,000 distinct CDR3 sequences, with more than 45% occurring once and the leading ten covering approximately 9.4%. The source material was sorted CD4+, CD8+, or CD8+CD57+ T cells (not recorded which) from PBMCs. The V call is TRBV29-1, the J call TRBJ2-1; D might be TRBD1 (6 bases). The clonotype comes from a human donor with aplastic anemia. CDR3 residues: CSVDRGSEQFF. CDR3 coding DNA: TGCAGCGTTGACAGGGGATCCGAGCAGTTCTTC.